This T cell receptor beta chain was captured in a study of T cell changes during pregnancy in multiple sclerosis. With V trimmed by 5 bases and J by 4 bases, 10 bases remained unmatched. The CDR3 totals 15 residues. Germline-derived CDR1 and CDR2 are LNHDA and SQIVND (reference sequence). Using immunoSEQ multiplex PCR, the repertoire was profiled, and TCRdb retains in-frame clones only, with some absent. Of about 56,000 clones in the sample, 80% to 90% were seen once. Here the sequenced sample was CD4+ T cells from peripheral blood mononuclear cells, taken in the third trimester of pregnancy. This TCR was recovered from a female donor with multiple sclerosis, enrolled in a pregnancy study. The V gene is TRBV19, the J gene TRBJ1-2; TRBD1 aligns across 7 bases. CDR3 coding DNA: TGTGCCAGTAGTGTCCCCGGGACAGTGAGCTATGGCTACACCTTC. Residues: CASSVPGTVSYGYTF. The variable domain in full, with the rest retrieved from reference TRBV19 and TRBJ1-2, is DGGITQSPKYLFRKEGQNVTLSCEQNLNHDAMYWYRQDPGQGLRLIYYSQIVNDFQKGDIAEGYSVSREKKESFPLTVTSAQKNPTAFYLCASSVPGTVSYGYTFGSGTRLTVV.